These T cell receptor beta chains were read from a single sample in a study of T-cell reconstitution after alpha-beta-depleted transplantation in children. TCRdb reprocessed the PCR reads via MiXCR and lists one record per CDR3 protein. The profile shows a few hundred thousand distinct CDR3 sequences, over 7% of them singletons. The starting material was peripheral blood, obtained 360 days after TCRalphabeta/CD19-depleted stem cell transplant. These receptors originate from a female patient aged 2-9 years who had a stem cell transplant for Fanconi anemia, so the T cells may come from the graft donor. Each CDR3 is given with its conserved first and last residue. D genes are given only for firm matches. Size is omitted from some rows. Given values are once, few, many or a class for expanded clones.

d_call j_call clone_size v_call cdr3_aa cdr3_nt
NA TRBJ1-2 NA TRBV7-6 CASSLEGHSGYTF TGTGCCAGCAGCTTAGAGGGACACTCGGGCTACACCTTC
NA TRBJ2-7 many TRBV20-1 CSACHRPVTAEVYEQYF TGCAGTGCTTGCCACCGCCCCGTGACAGCGGAGGTCTACGAGCAGTACTTC
NA TRBJ2-1 many TRBV5-1 CASSSTLTGSSYNEQFF TGCGCCAGCAGCTCCACCCTCACAGGTAGCTCCTACAATGAGCAGTTCTTC
NA TRBJ2-2 many TRBV20-1 CSARGTPNTGELFF TGCAGTGCGAGGGGGACTCCGAACACCGGGGAGCTGTTTTTT
TRBD2 TRBJ2-5 many TRBV11-3 CASSLSPGLAGAEISQETQYF TGTGCCAGCAGCTTATCCCCGGGACTAGCGGGGGCCGAAATTTCACAAGAGACCCAGTACTTC
NA TRBJ1-2 few TRBV2 CASSGRVATVNYGYTF TGTGCCAGCAGTGGGAGAGTCGCGACAGTTAACTATGGCTACACCTTC
NA TRBJ1-4 few TRBV18 CASSPPRGLNEKLFF TGTGCCAGCTCACCACCGAGGGGCCTAAATGAAAAACTGTTTTTT
TRBD2 TRBJ2-1 many TRBV20-1 CSAGLADYNEQFF TGCAGTGCGGGACTAGCGGATTACAATGAGCAGTTCTTC
NA TRBJ1-2 NA TRBV10-3 CAISESSSDGVYYGYTF TGTGCCATCAGTGAGTCGAGTTCAGACGGGGTCTACTATGGCTACACCTTC
NA TRBJ2-7 many TRBV20-1 CSASDSGGPAEEQYF TGCAGTGCTAGTGATAGCGGAGGGCCGGCAGAAGAGCAGTACTTC
TRBD2 TRBJ2-3 many TRBV4-2 CASSRPAGGPSDTQYF TGTGCCAGCAGCCGGCCAGCGGGGGGGCCATCAGATACGCAGTATTTT
NA TRBJ2-5 many TRBV5-1 CASSSTGVQETQYF TGCGCCAGCAGCTCGACAGGAGTCCAAGAGACCCAGTACTTC
TRBD2 TRBJ2-2 many TRBV5-1 CASSWTSVTGELFF TGCGCCAGCAGCTGGACTAGCGTCACCGGGGAGCTGTTTTTT
TRBD1 TRBJ1-5 NA TRBV7-6 CASSSGTGGSSPQHF TGTGCCAGCAGCTCCGGGACAGGGGGTTCCTCGCCCCAGCATTTT
NA TRBJ2-1 many TRBV6-4 CASSDRAANEQFF TGTGCCAGCAGTGACCGCGCAGCTAATGAGCAGTTCTTC
NA TRBJ2-1 many TRBV20-1 CSASEDSEEHSEQFF TGCAGTGCTAGTGAGGACAGCGAGGAACATAGTGAGCAGTTCTTC
NA TRBJ1-2 few TRBV6-2/TRBV6-3 CASSYRQAWDGYTF TGTGCCAGCAGTTACCGGCAGGCCTGGGATGGCTACACCTTC
NA TRBJ2-5 NA TRBV14 CASSQEWFLAPQETQYF TGTGCCAGCAGCCAAGAGTGGTTCTTAGCCCCCCAAGAGACCCAGTACTTC
TRBD1 TRBJ1-1 many TRBV5-6 CASSKQGVIEAFF TGTGCCAGCTCAAAACAGGGGGTGATTGAAGCTTTCTTT
TRBD2 TRBJ2-1 few TRBV9 CASSVEGLAGGGEQFF TGTGCCAGCAGCGTAGAGGGACTAGCGGGAGGAGGTGAGCAGTTCTTC
TRBD2 TRBJ2-3 many TRBV4-3 CASSHSVAGGTDTQYF TGCGCCAGCAGCCATTCGGTAGCGGGGGGGACAGATACGCAGTATTTT
NA TRBJ2-2 NA TRBV5-1 CASRAGDYTGELFF TGCGCCAGCAGGGCAGGGGACTACACCGGGGAGCTGTTTTTT
NA TRBJ2-1 many TRBV7-3 CASSLTQAYNEQFF TGTGCCAGCAGCTTAACCCAGGCCTACAATGAGCAGTTCTTC
NA TRBJ1-1 NA TRBV15 CATSRDRQVNTEAFF TGTGCCACCAGCAGAGATAGACAGGTAAACACTGAAGCTTTCTTT
NA TRBJ2-2 many TRBV20-1 CSARGQLTTGELFF TGCAGTGCTAGAGGCCAACTCACCACCGGGGAGCTGTTTTTT
TRBD2 TRBJ2-7 NA TRBV7-6 CASSNGLAFYEQYF TGTGCCAGCAGCAATGGACTAGCCTTCTACGAGCAGTACTTC
TRBD1 TRBJ1-5 once TRBV19 CASRPGGAVQPQHF TGTGCCAGTAGACCAGGGGGCGCGGTGCAGCCCCAGCATTTT
NA TRBJ1-6 many TRBV10-3 CATVRTADHNSPLHF TGTGCCACCGTCCGGACGGCAGATCATAATTCACCCCTCCACTTT
TRBD1 TRBJ2-7 many TRBV12-3/TRBV12-4 CASRQIRDRSYEQYF TGTGCCAGCAGGCAGATCCGGGACAGGAGCTACGAGCAGTACTTC
NA TRBJ1-5 NA TRBV5-1 CASSLAGMQPQHF TGCGCCAGCAGCTTGGCAGGGATGCAGCCCCAGCATTTT
NA TRBJ2-4 few TRBV11-1 CASSLATGPLRAKNIQYF TGTGCCAGCAGCTTAGCTACAGGGCCCCTTAGGGCCAAAAACATTCAGTACTTC
TRBD1 TRBJ2-5 few TRBV2 CASSAMGTGPQYF TGTGCCAGCAGTGCCATGGGGACAGGCCCCCAGTACTTC
NA TRBJ2-7 many TRBV20-1 CSAREGGLLYEQYF TGCAGTGCTAGAGAAGGGGGTCTCCTCTACGAGCAGTACTTC
NA TRBJ2-1 NA TRBV5-1 CASSLGLSGLIYNEQFF TGCGCCAGCAGCTTGGGTTTGTCGGGGTTGATCTACAATGAGCAGTTCTTC
TRBD2 TRBJ2-3 many TRBV28 CASSLGLASTDTQYF TGTGCCAGCAGTTTAGGACTAGCGAGCACAGATACGCAGTATTTT
NA TRBJ2-3 many TRBV21-1 CASSKVLTRSTDTQYF TGTGCCAGCAGCAAAGTGCTGACCCGTAGCACAGATACGCAGTATTTT
TRBD1 TRBJ1-2 few TRBV25-1 CASSDYQLDRLGGYTF TGTGCCAGCAGTGATTATCAACTGGACAGGTTGGGTGGCTACACCTTC
TRBD2 TRBJ2-2 many TRBV6-6 CASGAGGYGELFF TGTGCCAGCGGCGCGGGAGGCTACGGGGAGCTGTTTTTT
TRBD2 TRBJ2-1 few TRBV4-1 CASSRRLAGPLSDVVNEQFF TGCGCCAGCAGCCGACGACTAGCGGGGCCGTTATCAGATGTCGTCAATGAGCAGTTCTTC
NA TRBJ2-2 NA TRBV2 CAGGLTGELFF TGTGCCGGAGGGTTGACCGGGGAGCTGTTTTTT
TRBD2 TRBJ2-1 many TRBV4-1 CASSQDPLAGGYNEQFF TGCGCCAGCAGCCAAGATCCCTTAGCGGGGGGCTACAATGAGCAGTTCTTC
TRBD2 TRBJ2-3 few TRBV7-3 CASSLSGGAYPTDTQYF TGTGCCAGCAGCCTCAGCGGGGGGGCCTATCCTACAGATACGCAGTATTTT
NA TRBJ1-1 many TRBV5-1 CASSNQGRNTEAFF TGCGCCAGCAGCAACCAGGGGCGGAACACTGAAGCTTTCTTT
NA TRBJ2-5 few TRBV7-2 CASSTQRETQYF TGTGCCAGCAGCACACAGAGGGAGACCCAGTACTTC
NA TRBJ2-3 many TRBV5-1 CASERGPLTDTQYF TGCGCCTCCGAGAGGGGACCCCTCACAGATACGCAGTATTTT
NA TRBJ1-3 many TRBV5-1 CASLTSSGNTIYF TGCGCCAGCTTGACGAGCTCTGGAAACACCATATATTTT
TRBD2 TRBJ2-2 few TRBV7-9 CASTLRLTGLDTGELFF TGTGCCAGCACCTTAAGACTAACAGGACTAGATACCGGGGAGCTGTTTTTT
TRBD1 TRBJ1-6 medium-sized TRBV28 CASSFRGQGNSPLHF TGTGCCAGCAGTTTTAGAGGACAGGGCAATTCACCCCTCCACTTT
NA TRBJ2-1 many TRBV5-6 CASSLPPSSYNEQFF TGTGCCAGCAGCTTGCCCCCGAGCTCCTACAATGAGCAGTTCTTC
NA TRBJ1-2 few TRBV5-6 CASSWNRGYTF TGTGCCAGCAGCTGGAACCGGGGCTACACCTTC
NA TRBJ1-2 many TRBV7-9 CASSWAGPNYGYTF TGTGCCAGCAGCTGGGCAGGTCCTAACTATGGCTACACCTTC
NA TRBJ2-1 many TRBV12-3/TRBV12-4 CASSLASPVYNEQFF TGTGCCAGCAGTTTAGCGTCCCCCGTATACAATGAGCAGTTCTTC
NA TRBJ2-2 many TRBV24-1 CATRQQGGTGELFF TGTGCCACCAGACAACAGGGAGGCACCGGGGAGCTGTTTTTT
NA TRBJ1-3 NA TRBV6-5 CASSSGGFTGNTIYF TGTGCCAGCAGTTCGGGAGGGTTCACTGGAAACACCATATATTTT
NA TRBJ2-1 few TRBV4-1 CASSQEIAVLDEQFF TGCGCCAGCAGCCAAGAGATAGCGGTCCTCGATGAGCAGTTCTTC
NA TRBJ1-2 many TRBV29-1 CSVRDGYTF TGCAGCGTCAGGGATGGCTACACCTTC
TRBD2 TRBJ2-3 many TRBV7-9 CASSFWIAGDTDTQYF TGTGCCAGCAGCTTTTGGATTGCGGGAGACACAGATACGCAGTATTTT
NA TRBJ1-6 NA TRBV15 CATSRAGAVTSSYNSPLHF TGTGCCACCAGCAGAGCAGGGGCCGTCACCAGCTCCTATAATTCACCCCTCCACTTT
TRBD1 TRBJ2-7 many TRBV28 CASSLQPARTGF TGTGCCAGCAGTTTACAACCCGCTCGGACAGGGTTC